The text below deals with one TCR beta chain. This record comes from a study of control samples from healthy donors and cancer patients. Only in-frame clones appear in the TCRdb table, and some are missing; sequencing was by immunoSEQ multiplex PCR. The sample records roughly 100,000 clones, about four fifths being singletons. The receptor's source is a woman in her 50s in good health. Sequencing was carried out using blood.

The CDR3 loop is CASSYRTDTQYF. CDR3 DNA: TGTGCCAGCAGTTATAGGACAGATACGCAGTATTTT. The V call is TRBV6-6, the J call TRBJ2-3; D gene unclear. This CDR3 has 12 residues. In germline, CDR1 is MNHNY, CDR2 SVGAGI (reference sequence). Trimming shortened V by 3 bases and J by 3 bases, and 4 bases separated the two germline ends.